This entry lists 20 T cell receptor beta chains sequenced from one sample in a study of blood T cell repertoires in COVID-19. The table came from immunoSEQ multiplex PCR; TCRdb's copy has only in-frame clones and leaves some out. The table includes fewer than 180,000 clones, around four fifths detected once. Sequencing used peripheral blood. These receptor sequences come from a man aged 70-80 years with acute or convalescent COVID-19.

This chain joins TRBV7-2 and TRBJ2-4, with a possible D match to TRBD2 (5 bases). Germline V gene lookup returns CDR1 SGHTA and CDR2 FQGNSA. Trimming stripped 1 base from V and 0 bases from J, with 10 bases between. CDR3 length: 16 residues. Here the CDR3 DNA reads TGTGCCAGCAGCTTAGGGATAGGACTAGCCAAAAACATTCAGTACTTC. As protein: CASSLGIGLAKNIQYF. Supplemented by reference TRBV7-2 and TRBJ2-4, the full variable domain reads GAGVSQSPSNKVTEKGKDVELRCDPISGHTALYWYRQSLGQGLEFLIYFQGNSAPDKSGLPSDRFSAERTGGSVSTLTIQRTQQEDSAVYLCASSLGIGLAKNIQYFGAGTRLSVL.

Ten or more counts support this clone. J is TRBJ1-2 and V is TRBV5-6, with no clear D. This CDR3 comprises 15 residues. V dropped 0 bases and J dropped 0 bases, with 9 bases sitting between them. Per the germline V gene, CDR1 is SGHDT and CDR2 is YYEEEE. The CDR3 loop reads CASSLGRRSNYGYTF. CDR3 coding DNA: TGTGCCAGCAGCTTGGGGCGGAGGTCTAACTATGGCTACACCTTC. The full variable domain, with the rest looked up from reference TRBV5-6 and TRBJ1-2, is DAGVTQSPTHLIKTRGQQVTLRCSPKSGHDTVSWYQQALGQGPQFIFQYYEEEERQRGNFPDRFSGHQFPNYSSELNVNALLLGDSALYLCASSLGRRSNYGYTFGSGTRLTVV.

This clone was detected once. This chain connects TRBV7-9 to TRBJ1-1, with no clear D. V shed 4 bases and J shed 5 bases, with 17 bases lying between them. CDR1 and CDR2 (germline): SEHNR, FQNEAQ (reference sequence). The CDR3 is 15 amino acids. CDR3 in DNA: TGTGCCAGCAGCTCGACCGATGCAAGCGGGACTGAAGCTTTCTTT. As protein: CASSSTDASGTEAFF.

V and J are TRBV7-3 and TRBJ1-1; 7 bases match TRBD1. V lost 5 bases, J lost 2 bases, and 17 bases stayed unmatched. The CDR3 loop spans 18 amino acids. The germline V gene has CDR1 SGHTA and CDR2 FQGTGA. The CDR3 region is CASSPRAGTAIPNTEAFF. The CDR3 DNA is TGTGCCAGCAGCCCAAGGGCCGGGACAGCGATCCCTAACACTGAAGCTTTCTTT.

This clone was seen just once. V and J are TRBV4-1 and TRBJ2-2; 9 nucleotides align to TRBD2. V trimming: 0 bases; J trimming: 3 bases; junction bases outside the gene matches: 5. This CDR3 region has 17 residues. Germline loops: CDR1 MGHRA, CDR2 YSYEKL. DNA for the CDR3: TGCGCCAGCAGCCAAGATAGCGGGACTAGCCACACCGGGGAGCTGTTTTTT. Translating it yields CASSQDSGTSHTGELFF.

CDR3 in amino acids: CASRLERQGNGQPQHF. The CDR3 DNA is TGTGCCAGCAGGCTCGAACGACAGGGGAATGGACAGCCCCAGCATTTT. The chain is built from TRBV6-6 and TRBJ1-5, with TRBD1 matching over 8 bases. The CDR3 is 16 amino acids. V lost 6 bases and J lost 7; bases outside the gene matches: 14. Germline-derived CDR1 and CDR2 are MNHNY and SVGAGI (reference sequence).

The chain has TRBV29-1 and TRBJ1-1; D is unresolved. CDR1 and CDR2 (germline): SQVTM, ANQGSEA. Trimming took off 6 bases at V and 8 bases at J, with 13 bases between the two ends. CDR3 length equals 11 residues. The CDR3 loop is CSVRRRREAFF. The CDR3 DNA reads as TGCAGCGTCCGAAGGCGGAGGGAAGCTTTCTTT.

The count of this clone is one. This chain joins TRBV6-5 and TRBJ1-3; D unresolved. Germline loops: CDR1 MNHEY, CDR2 SVGAGI. V was pared by 4 bases and J by 0 bases, with 10 bases between. This CDR3 region has 15 residues. The CDR3 region has the DNA TGTGCCAGCAGTTTGAACGGTCTCTCTGGAAACACCATATATTTT. Translating gives CASSLNGLSGNTIYF.

This clone was seen once. This chain uses TRBV4-1 with TRBJ2-6; 9 bases match TRBD2. CDR3 length: 18 amino acids. Germline trimming cut 3 bases from V and 0 bases from J; bases unmatched to any gene: 6. CDR1 MGHRA and CDR2 YSYEKL come from the germline V gene. The CDR3 nucleotides read TGCGCCAGCAGCCAGTCCCCGGGACTAGCCTCTGGGGCCAACGTCCTGACTTTC. Translation: CASSQSPGLASGANVLTF.

In its sample, this clone was seen once. The same CDR3 also results from other DNA sequences found in this sample. The chain recombines TRBV24-1 with TRBJ2-1, with 7 bases that match TRBD2. The CDR3 totals 12 residues. V was clipped by 5 bases and J by 7 bases; unmatched bases: 1. Germline-derived CDR1 and CDR2 are KGHDR and SFDVKD. CDR3 bases: TGTGCCACCAGTGTGGGGGGGAATGAGCAGTTCTTC. Residues: CATSVGGNEQFF.

The chain combines TRBV9 with TRBJ2-3; 13 bases line up with TRBD2. The junction had 2 bases not matched to a gene; V was cut back by 1 base and J by 3 bases. The germline gives CDR1 SGDLS, CDR2 YYNGEE. The CDR3 has 16 amino acids. CDR3 residues: CASSVMGLAGTDTQYF. DNA of the CDR3: TGTGCCAGCAGCGTAATGGGACTAGCGGGAACAGATACGCAGTATTTT.

This clone was seen only a few times. The CDR3 is CASSAGGRYTEAFF. The DNA for the CDR3 is TGTGCCAGCAGTGCAGGGGGACGGTACACTGAAGCTTTCTTT. The chain links TRBV28 to TRBJ1-1, with 7 bases fitting TRBD1. With 5 bases clipped from V and 3 bases from J, the junction kept 6 bases outside the gene matches. The V gene's germline CDR1 is MDHEN and CDR2 SYDVKM. The CDR3 consists of 14 residues.

This chain joins TRBV19 and TRBJ2-7, with D perhaps matching TRBD1 (6 bases). Germline CDR1 is LNHDA and CDR2 is SQIVND (reference sequence). This CDR3 comprises 12 residues. Trimming pared 6 bases from V and 7 bases from J, leaving 13 bases between. In nucleotides, the CDR3 is TGTGCCAGTAGAGGCGTAACAGGGGAGCAGTACTTC. Translated, it gives CASRGVTGEQYF. Based on the CDR3 plus reference TRBV19 and TRBJ2-7, the full variable domain is DGGITQSPKYLFRKEGQNVTLSCEQNLNHDAMYWYRQDPGQGLRLIYYSQIVNDFQKGDIAEGYSVSREKKESFPLTVTSAQKNPTAFYLCASRGVTGEQYFGPGTRLTVT.

This chain joins TRBV6-5 and TRBJ1-1, with 10 bases matching TRBD1. V dropped 6 bases and J dropped 5; count of bases not matched to a gene: 6. CDR1 and CDR2 (germline): MNHEY, SVGAGI. The CDR3 is made up of 14 amino acids. This chain's CDR3 is CASRADRGRTEAFF. The CDR3 DNA reads TGTGCCAGCAGGGCGGACAGGGGGAGGACTGAAGCTTTCTTT.

The chain joins TRBV10-3 to TRBJ2-1; 12 bases agree with TRBD2. The length of the CDR3 is 15 residues. Trimming removed 5 bases from V and 6 bases from J; junction bases left unmatched: 5. In germline, CDR1 is ENHRY, CDR2 SYGVKD. The CDR3 here is CAISPTSGSRNEQFF. CDR3 DNA sequence: TGTGCCATCAGTCCGACTAGCGGGAGCCGCAATGAGCAGTTCTTC.

The V gene is TRBV14, the J gene TRBJ1-6; D might be TRBD1 (6 bases). Trimming pared 3 bases from V and 9 bases from J, leaving 15 bases between. The CDR3 covers 15 residues. CDR1 and CDR2 (germline): SGHDN, FVKESK. In DNA, the CDR3 is TGTGCCAGCAGCCAGACACAGGGAGGGTCTTCACCCCTCCACTTT. Protein sequence: CASSQTQGGSSPLHF. The complete variable domain, with remaining parts taken from reference TRBV14 and TRBJ1-6, reads EAGVTQFPSHSVIEKGQTVTLRCDPISGHDNLYWYRRVMGKEIKFLLHFVKESKQDESGMPNNRFLAERTGGTYSTLKVQPAELEDSGVYFCASSQTQGGSSPLHFGNGTRLTVT.

This chain uses TRBV20-1 with TRBJ2-1; tentative D call: TRBD2 (6 bases). The CDR3 length is 19 residues. The germline V and J ends were trimmed by 3 bases and 4 bases, with 28 bases remaining between them. Germline CDR1 DFQATT, CDR2 SNEGSKA (reference sequence). CDR3 DNA: TGCAGTGCTAGTGACCAGGAGGGACTCCCCAACCGCATTTACAATGAGCAGTTCTTC. It codes for CSASDQEGLPNRIYNEQFF.

CDR3 DNA: TGTGCCAGTTCCCCCCTTGCGGGAGGGGGCTACAATGAGCAGTTCTTC. Translation: CASSPLAGGGYNEQFF. This rearrangement joins TRBV19 to TRBJ2-1, with 9 bases identical to TRBD2. The V gene's germline CDR1 is LNHDA and CDR2 SQIVND (reference sequence). The ends lost 8 bases at V and 3 bases at J; junction bases unmatched: 11. This CDR3 spans 16 amino acids.

V and J are TRBV2 and TRBJ2-1; the match to TRBD2 covers 12 bases. CDR1 and CDR2 (germline): SNHLY, FYNNEI. V was pared by 6 bases and J by 9 bases, with 6 bases of the junction left unmatched. This CDR3 region has 14 residues. The CDR3 DNA sequence: TGTGCCAGCAGAGGGGGACTAGCGGGCGGTGAGCAGTTCTTC. Its protein is CASRGGLAGGEQFF.

Here the CDR3 reads CASSLSGSGEQFF. CDR3 in DNA: TGTGCCAGCAGCCTTTCTGGGTCGGGTGAGCAGTTCTTC. V gene TRBV11-3 combines with J gene TRBJ2-1, with unresolved D. This CDR3 region has 13 residues. Germline CDR1 reads SGHNT; CDR2 reads YENEEA. V was cut by 5 bases and J by 9 bases, with 14 bases left in between. Variable domain in full (rest from reference TRBV11-3 and TRBJ2-1): EAGVVQSPRYKIIEKKQPVAFWCNPISGHNTLYWYLQNLGQGPELLIRYENEEAVDDSQLPKDRFSAERLKGVDSTLKIQPAELGDSAVYLCASSLSGSGEQFFGPGTRLTVL.